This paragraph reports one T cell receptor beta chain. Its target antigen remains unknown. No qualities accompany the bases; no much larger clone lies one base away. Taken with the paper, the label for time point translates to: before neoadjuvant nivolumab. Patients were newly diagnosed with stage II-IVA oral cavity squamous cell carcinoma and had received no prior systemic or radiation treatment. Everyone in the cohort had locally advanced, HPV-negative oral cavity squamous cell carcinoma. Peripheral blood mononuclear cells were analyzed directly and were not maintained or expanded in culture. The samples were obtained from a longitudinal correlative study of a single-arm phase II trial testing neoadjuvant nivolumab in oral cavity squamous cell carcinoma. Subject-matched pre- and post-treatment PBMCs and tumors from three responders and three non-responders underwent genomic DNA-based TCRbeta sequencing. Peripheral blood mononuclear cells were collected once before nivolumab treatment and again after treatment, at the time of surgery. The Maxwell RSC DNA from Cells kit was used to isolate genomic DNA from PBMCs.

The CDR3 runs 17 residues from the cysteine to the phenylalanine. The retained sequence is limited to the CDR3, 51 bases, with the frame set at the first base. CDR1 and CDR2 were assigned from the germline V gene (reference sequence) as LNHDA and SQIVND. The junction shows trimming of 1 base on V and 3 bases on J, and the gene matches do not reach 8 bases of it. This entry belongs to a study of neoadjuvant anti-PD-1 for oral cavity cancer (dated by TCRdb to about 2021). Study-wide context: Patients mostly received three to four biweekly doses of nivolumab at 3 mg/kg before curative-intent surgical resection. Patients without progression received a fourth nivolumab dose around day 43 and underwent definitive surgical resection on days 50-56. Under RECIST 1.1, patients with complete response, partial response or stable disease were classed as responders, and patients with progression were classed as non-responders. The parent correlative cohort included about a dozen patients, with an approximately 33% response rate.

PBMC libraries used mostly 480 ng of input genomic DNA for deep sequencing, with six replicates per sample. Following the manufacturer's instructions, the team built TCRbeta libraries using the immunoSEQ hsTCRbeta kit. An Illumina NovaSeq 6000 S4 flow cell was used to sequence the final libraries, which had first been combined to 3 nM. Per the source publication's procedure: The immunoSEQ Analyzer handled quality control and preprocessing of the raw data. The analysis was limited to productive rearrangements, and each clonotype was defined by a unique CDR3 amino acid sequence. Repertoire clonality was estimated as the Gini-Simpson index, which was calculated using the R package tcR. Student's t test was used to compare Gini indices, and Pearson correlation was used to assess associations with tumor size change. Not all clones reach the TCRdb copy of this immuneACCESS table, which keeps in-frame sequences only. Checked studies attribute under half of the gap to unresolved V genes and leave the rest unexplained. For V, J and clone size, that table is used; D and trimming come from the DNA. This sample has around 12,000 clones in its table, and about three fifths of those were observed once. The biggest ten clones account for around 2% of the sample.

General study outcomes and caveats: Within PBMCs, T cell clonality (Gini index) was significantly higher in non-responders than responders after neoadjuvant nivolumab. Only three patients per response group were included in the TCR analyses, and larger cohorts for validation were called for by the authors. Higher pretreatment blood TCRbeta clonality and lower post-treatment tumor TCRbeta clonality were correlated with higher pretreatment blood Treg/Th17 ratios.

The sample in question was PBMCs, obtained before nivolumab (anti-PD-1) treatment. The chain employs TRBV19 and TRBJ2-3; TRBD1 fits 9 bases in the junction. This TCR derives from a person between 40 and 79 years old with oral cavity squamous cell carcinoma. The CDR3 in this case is CASSIVAPGQGTDTQYF. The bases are TGTGCCAGTAGTATAGTAGCCCCTGGACAGGGGACAGATACGCAGTATTTT.